This T cell receptor beta chain comes out of a study of T cells in Graves' hyperthyroidism and ophthalmopathy. Study results and limitations: Most thyroid clonotypes expanded above 0.001 appeared in blood too.

Researchers amplified the TCR beta CDR3 regions from RNA transcripts. The HTBI set primed first-round TCR CDR3 RT-PCR. TCRdb re-called the multiplex PCR reads through MiXCR, storing one row per CDR3 protein. This table holds 300,000 to 400,000 distinct CDR3 sequences, over 20% found once. In germline, CDR1 is SGHRS, CDR2 YFSETQ. The ends were cut back, 4 bases at V and 8 bases at J, with 13 bases in the middle. The CDR3 totals 14 residues. This clonotype was seen repeatedly, ten times or more. Antigen: not known. Fresh 10 ml peripheral blood yielded PBMCs. Sequencing was done on a sample of blood. V and J are TRBV5-1 and TRBJ1-6, with D possibly being TRBD1 (6 bases). The sequence came from a woman aged 50 to 60 with Graves' hyperthyroidism. The CDR3 nucleotides are TGCGCCAGCAGCCGAAGGGGGGAGGATTCACCCCTCCACTTT. Its protein product is CASSRRGEDSPLHF.